A selection of T cell receptor beta chains follows, all from one sample in a study of T cells in Graves' hyperthyroidism and ophthalmopathy. TCRdb re-called the multiplex PCR reads with MiXCR, one entry per CDR3 protein. The table includes roughly 400,000 distinct CDR3 sequences, 15% to 19% detected once. Sequenced input: blood. These receptors originate from a young woman with Graves' hyperthyroidism that later progressed to Graves' ophthalmopathy. The conserved cysteine and the conserved F or W are not part of the CDR3 here. The D gene is left open where the match is weak. Expanded clones get a size class; other rows say once, few or many, or leave the size out.

v_call clone_size d_call cdr3_aa
TRBV7-8 many NA ASSLVFSLQGTALDTEAF
TRBV27 many NA ASTPTTDLAGELF
TRBV13 NA NA ASSLAQGYDPTDTQY
TRBV18 many NA ASSPLDTEAF
TRBV7-8 NA NA ASSLATGWSYNSPRH
TRBV6-2/TRBV6-3 many TRBD1 ASKGALRYEQY
TRBV4-3 few NA ASSQEGQSTDTQY
TRBV5-1 NA TRBD2 ASSTSGTSGRATGELF
TRBV18 NA NA ASSPRNSEAGQF
TRBV11-2 many TRBD2 ASSRGGPGELF
TRBV28 many NA ASTGLARNEQF
TRBV20-1 NA TRBD1 SATGTVNDYEQY
TRBV30 many NA AWSVRVVGELF
TRBV30 many NA AWSRLGWRNSPLH
TRBV7-2 few TRBD2 ASSYDSGGTDTQY
TRBV2 NA TRBD2 ASSASGREQY
TRBV11-2 many NA ASSLDLGFTDTQY